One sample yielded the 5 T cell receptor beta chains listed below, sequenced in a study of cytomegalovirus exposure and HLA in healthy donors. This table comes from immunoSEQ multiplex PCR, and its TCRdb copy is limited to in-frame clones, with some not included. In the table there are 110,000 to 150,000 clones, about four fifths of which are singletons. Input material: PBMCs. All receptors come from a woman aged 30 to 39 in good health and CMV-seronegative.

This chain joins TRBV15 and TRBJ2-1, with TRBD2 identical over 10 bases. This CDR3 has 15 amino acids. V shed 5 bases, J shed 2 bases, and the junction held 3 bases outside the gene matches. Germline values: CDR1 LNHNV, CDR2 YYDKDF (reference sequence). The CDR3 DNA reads TGTGCCACCAGCGTGAGCGGGGGGGCCTACAATGAGCAGTTCTTC. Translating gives CATSVSGGAYNEQFF.

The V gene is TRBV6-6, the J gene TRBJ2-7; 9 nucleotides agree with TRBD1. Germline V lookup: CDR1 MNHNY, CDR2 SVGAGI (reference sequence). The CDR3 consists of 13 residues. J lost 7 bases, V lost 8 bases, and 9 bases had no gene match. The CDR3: CASQNRGQGEQYF. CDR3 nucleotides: TGTGCCAGCCAGAACAGGGGGCAAGGGGAGCAGTACTTC.

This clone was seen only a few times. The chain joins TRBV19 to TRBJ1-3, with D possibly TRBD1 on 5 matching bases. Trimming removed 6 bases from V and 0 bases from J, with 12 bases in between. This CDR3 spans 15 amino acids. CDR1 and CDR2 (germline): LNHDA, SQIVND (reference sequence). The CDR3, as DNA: TGTGCCAGTAGGGCGTCCAGGGACTCTGGAAACACCATATATTTT. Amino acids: CASRASRDSGNTIYF.

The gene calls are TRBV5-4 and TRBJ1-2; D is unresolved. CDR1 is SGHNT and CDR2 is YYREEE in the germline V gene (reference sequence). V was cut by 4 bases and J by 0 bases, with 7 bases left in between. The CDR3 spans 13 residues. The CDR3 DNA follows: TGTGCCAGCAGCATTACAGCTAACTATGGCTACACCTTC. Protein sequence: CASSITANYGYTF.

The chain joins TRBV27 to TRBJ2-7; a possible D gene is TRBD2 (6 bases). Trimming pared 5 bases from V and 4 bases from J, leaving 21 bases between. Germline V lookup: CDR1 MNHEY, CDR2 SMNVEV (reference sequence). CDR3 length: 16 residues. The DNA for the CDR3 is TGTGCCAGCAGTCCGAGCCTCGGGACTCAGCCTTACGAGCAGTACTTC. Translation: CASSPSLGTQPYEQYF.